This TCR beta chain was sequenced in a study of beta chain features in type 1 diabetes. Study-wide results and limits: Type 1 diabetes patients showed fewer insertions and more deletions at VDJ junctions. PCR might favor shorter templates, equally in patients and controls. Shorter TCRB CDR3s, moderately but significantly so, were found in Type 1 diabetes patients in all four CD4+ subsets.

This clone was seen a handful of times. No antigen is known for it. This CDR3 is built from 15 residues. The germline CDR1 and CDR2 sequences are GTSNPN and SVGIG (reference sequence). Between the trimmed V and J ends, which lost 2 bases and 10 bases, there was a span of 18 bases. Expressed TCRB transcripts were sequenced because the entire RNA isolate underwent reverse transcription. Repertoires were generated with immunoSEQ multiplex PCR, while TCRdb's copy carries only in-frame clones and drops some. Among roughly 160,000 clones listed, roughly 8% were seen once. The chain joins TRBV30 to TRBJ1-6; D may be TRBD1 (5 bases). The clonotype was recovered from a man in his late teens or twenties with type 1 diabetes. Sample: central memory CD4+ T cells from blood. CDR3 sequence reads: CAWSSSGGASSPLHF. DNA of the CDR3: TGTGCCTGGAGTTCCTCTGGCGGGGCAAGCTCACCCCTCCACTTT.